The sample holds a few counts of the clone carrying this T cell receptor beta chain. No antigen is known for it. The PCR made use of 60 Vbeta and 13 Jbeta primers. Assay used: immunoSEQ multiplex PCR; TCRdb lists only in-frame clones, some missing. The table has around 110,000 clones, 81% seen once. The sample is drawn from a study of cytomegalovirus exposure and HLA in healthy donors. Findings of the study overall: It was assumed in the presence/absence analyses that sequencing depth was roughly uniform across donors.

J was trimmed by 7 bases and V by 5 bases; bases with no gene match: 12. Per the germline V gene, CDR1 is SGHTA and CDR2 is FQGNSA. The CDR3 runs to 16 residues. This chain links TRBV7-2 with TRBJ2-3, with TRBD1 matching over 10 bases. This TCR came from a woman aged 25 to 39 in good health and CMV-seronegative. Sample: PBMCs. The CDR3 here is CASSQSRDRGRNTQYF. The CDR3, as DNA: TGTGCCAGCAGCCAATCCCGGGACAGGGGAAGGAATACGCAGTATTTT.